The clone carrying this T cell receptor beta chain has just one count. The target antigen is unknown. This CDR3 spans 15 amino acids. The V end was cut by 1 base, the J end by 3 bases, with 9 bases between. Germline V gene data show CDR1 as SGHVS and CDR2 as FNYEAQ. This sample is drawn from a study of OX40 agonist ivuxolimab in advanced cancers. Across the whole study: At 65% to 90% male, the cohort had a mean age of approximately 64 years, ranging from about 23 to 79. Notes on the study in general: CD8+ T cells (on average) carried more expanded clones than CD4+ T cells. Which antigen the expanded peripheral T cells recognized is unknown. Low normalized T-cell clonal expansion was additionally recorded for some nonresponders.

Sequencing was performed with immunoSEQ multiplex PCR; in TCRdb, only in-frame clones are kept and a portion is missing. The table includes tens of thousands of clones, more than 70% detected once. This sequence was found in an adult with an advanced solid tumor such as melanoma, head and neck, liver or kidney cancer. The chain is built from TRBV7-6 and TRBJ1-4; a possible D gene is TRBD1 (5 bases). Sequences were derived from CD4+ or CD8+ T cells sorted from blood, sampled in a trial of the OX40 agonist ivuxolimab. The CDR3 bases are TGTGCCAGCAGCTTAGTAGCAGGGCCTAATGAAAAACTGTTTTTT. This gives the protein CASSLVAGPNEKLFF.